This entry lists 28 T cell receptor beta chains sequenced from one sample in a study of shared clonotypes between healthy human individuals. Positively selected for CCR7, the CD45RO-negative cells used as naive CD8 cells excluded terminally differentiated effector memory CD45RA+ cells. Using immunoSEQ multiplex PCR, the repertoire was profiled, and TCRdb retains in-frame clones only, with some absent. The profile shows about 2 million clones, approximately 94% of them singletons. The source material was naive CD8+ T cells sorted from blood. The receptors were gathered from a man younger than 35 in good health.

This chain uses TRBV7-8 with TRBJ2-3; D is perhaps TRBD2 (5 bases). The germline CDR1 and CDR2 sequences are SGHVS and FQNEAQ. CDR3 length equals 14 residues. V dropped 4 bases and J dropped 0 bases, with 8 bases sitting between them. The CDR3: CASSYSVSTDTQYF. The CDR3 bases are TGTGCCAGCAGCTATAGCGTCAGCACAGATACGCAGTATTTT.

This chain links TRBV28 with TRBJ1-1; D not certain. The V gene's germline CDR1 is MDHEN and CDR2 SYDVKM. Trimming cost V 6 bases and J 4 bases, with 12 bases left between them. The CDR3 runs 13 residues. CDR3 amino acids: CASSVGKGTEAFF. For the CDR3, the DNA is TGTGCCAGCAGCGTAGGAAAGGGCACTGAAGCTTTCTTT.

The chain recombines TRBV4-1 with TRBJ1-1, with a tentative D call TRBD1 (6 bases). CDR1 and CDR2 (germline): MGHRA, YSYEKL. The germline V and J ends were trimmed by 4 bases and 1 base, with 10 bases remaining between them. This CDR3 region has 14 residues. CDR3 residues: CASSPRGANTEAFF. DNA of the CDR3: TGCGCCAGCAGCCCAAGGGGGGCGAACACTGAAGCTTTCTTT.

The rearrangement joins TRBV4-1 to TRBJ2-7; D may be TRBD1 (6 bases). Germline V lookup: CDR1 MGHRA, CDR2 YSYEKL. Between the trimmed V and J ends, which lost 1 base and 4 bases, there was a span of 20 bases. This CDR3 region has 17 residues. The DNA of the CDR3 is TGCGCCAGCAGCCAAGCGGCCTCCGGGACACTTCGGTACGAGCAGTACTTC. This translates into CASSQAASGTLRYEQYF.

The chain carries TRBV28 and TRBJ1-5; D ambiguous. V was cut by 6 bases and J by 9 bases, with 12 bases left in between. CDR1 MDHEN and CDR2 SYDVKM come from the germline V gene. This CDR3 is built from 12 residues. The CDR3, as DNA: TGTGCCAGCAGGTCCCTTCCGGGGCCCCAGCATTTT. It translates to CASRSLPGPQHF.

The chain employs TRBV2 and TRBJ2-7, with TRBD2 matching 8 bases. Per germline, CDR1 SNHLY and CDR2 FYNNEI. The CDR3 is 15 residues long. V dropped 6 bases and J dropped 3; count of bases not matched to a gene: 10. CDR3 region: CASSFTRGAHYEQYF. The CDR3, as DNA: TGTGCCAGCAGCTTTACGCGGGGGGCCCACTACGAGCAGTACTTC.

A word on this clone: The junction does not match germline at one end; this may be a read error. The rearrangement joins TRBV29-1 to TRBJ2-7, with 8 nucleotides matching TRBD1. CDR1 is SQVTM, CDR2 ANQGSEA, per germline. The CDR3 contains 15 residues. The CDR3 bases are TGCAGCGTGGAAGGCATGGGGACAGGCATCCCCGAGCAGTACTTC. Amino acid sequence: CSVEGMGTGIPEQYF.

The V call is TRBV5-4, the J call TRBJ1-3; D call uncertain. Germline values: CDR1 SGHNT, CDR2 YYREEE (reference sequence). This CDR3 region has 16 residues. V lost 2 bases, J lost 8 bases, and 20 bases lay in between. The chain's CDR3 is CASSFGPFSRGDTIYF. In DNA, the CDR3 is TGTGCCAGCAGCTTTGGACCCTTCTCCCGGGGAGACACCATATATTTT.

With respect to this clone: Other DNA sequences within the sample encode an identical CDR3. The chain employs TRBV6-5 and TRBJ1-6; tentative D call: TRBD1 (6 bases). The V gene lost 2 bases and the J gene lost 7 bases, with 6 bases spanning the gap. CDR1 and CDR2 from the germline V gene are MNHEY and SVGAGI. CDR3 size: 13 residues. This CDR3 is CASSYQGNSPLHF. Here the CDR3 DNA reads TGTGCCAGCAGTTACCAGGGGAATTCACCCCTCCACTTT.

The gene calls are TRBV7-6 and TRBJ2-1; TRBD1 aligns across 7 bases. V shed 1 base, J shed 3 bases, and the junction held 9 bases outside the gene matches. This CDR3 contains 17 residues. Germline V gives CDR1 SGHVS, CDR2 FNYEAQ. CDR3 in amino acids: CASSLVERQGIYNEQFF. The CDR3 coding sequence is TGTGCCAGCAGCTTAGTTGAACGACAGGGTATCTACAATGAGCAGTTCTTC.

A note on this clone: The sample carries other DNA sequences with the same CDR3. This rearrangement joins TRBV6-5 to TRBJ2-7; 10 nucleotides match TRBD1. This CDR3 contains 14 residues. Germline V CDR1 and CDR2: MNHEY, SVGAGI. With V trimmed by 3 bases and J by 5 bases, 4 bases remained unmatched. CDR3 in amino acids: CASSYSGTGDEQYF. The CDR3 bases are TGTGCCAGCAGTTATTCCGGGACAGGGGACGAGCAGTACTTC.

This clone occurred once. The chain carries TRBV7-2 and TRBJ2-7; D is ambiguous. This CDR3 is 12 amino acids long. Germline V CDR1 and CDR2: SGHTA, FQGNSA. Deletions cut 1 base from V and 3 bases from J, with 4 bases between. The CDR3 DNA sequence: TGTGCCAGCAGCTTAGACGTCTACGAGCAGTACTTC. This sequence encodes CASSLDVYEQYF. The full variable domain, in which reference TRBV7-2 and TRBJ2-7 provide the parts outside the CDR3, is GAGVSQSPSNKVTEKGKDVELRCDPISGHTALYWYRQSLGQGLEFLIYFQGNSAPDKSGLPSDRFSAERTGGSVSTLTIQRTQQEDSAVYLCASSLDVYEQYFGPGTRLTVT.

This CDR3 is CASRQDRILNTEAFF. The CDR3 region has the DNA TGTGCCAGCAGGCAGGACAGGATCTTGAACACTGAAGCTTTCTTT. The V gene is TRBV2, the J gene TRBJ1-1; 7 bases fit TRBD1. This CDR3 region has 15 residues. V shed 6 bases and J 0 bases; nucleotides not matched to a gene: 7. Germline lookup yields CDR1 SNHLY and CDR2 FYNNEI.

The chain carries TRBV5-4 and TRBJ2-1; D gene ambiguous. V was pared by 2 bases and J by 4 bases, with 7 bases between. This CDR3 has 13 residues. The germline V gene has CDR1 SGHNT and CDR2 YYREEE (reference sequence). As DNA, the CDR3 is TGTGCCAGCAGCTTCGGAATTTACAATGAGCAGTTCTTC. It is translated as CASSFGIYNEQFF.

The CDR3: CAWATGTSNQPQHF. In DNA form, the CDR3 reads TGTGCCTGGGCCACAGGGACTAGCAATCAGCCCCAGCATTTT. The chain links TRBV30 to TRBJ1-5; possibly TRBD1 for D (6 bases). CDR1 and CDR2 from the germline V gene are GTSNPN and SVGIG (reference sequence). The CDR3 runs to 14 residues. The V end lost 5 bases, the J end lost 0 bases, and 11 bases lay between the germline ends.

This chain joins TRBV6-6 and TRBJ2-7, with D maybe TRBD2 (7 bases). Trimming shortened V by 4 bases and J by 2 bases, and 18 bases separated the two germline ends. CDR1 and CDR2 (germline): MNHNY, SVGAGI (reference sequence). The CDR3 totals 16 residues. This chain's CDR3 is CASSSDPAGATYEQYF. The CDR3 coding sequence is TGTGCCAGCAGTTCGGACCCCGCGGGGGCCACCTACGAGCAGTACTTC.

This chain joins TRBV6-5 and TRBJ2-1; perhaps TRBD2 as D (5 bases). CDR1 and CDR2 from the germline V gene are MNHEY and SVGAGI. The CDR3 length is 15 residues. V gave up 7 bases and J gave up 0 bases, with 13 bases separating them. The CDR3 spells CASTTGLPSYNEQFF. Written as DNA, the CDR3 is TGTGCCAGCACCACGGGGTTACCCTCCTACAATGAGCAGTTCTTC.

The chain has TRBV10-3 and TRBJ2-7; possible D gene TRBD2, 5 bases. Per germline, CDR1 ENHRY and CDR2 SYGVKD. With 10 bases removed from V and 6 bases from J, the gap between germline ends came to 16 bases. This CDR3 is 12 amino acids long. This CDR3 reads CATPGPGGEQYF. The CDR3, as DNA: TGTGCCACCCCGGGCCCCGGAGGCGAGCAGTACTTC.

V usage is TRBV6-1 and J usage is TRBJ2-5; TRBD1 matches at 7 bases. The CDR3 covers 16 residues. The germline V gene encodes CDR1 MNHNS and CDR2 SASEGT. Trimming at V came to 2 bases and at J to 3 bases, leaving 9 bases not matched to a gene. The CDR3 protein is CASSEYETGYEETQYF. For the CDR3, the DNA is TGTGCCAGCAGTGAATATGAGACAGGGTACGAAGAGACCCAGTACTTC.

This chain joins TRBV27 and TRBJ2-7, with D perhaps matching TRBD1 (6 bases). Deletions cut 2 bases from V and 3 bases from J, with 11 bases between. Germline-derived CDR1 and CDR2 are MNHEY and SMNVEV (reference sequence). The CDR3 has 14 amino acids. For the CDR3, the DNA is TGTGCCAGCAGTTTAAAGGACAGAAGCTACGAGCAGTACTTC. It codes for CASSLKDRSYEQYF.

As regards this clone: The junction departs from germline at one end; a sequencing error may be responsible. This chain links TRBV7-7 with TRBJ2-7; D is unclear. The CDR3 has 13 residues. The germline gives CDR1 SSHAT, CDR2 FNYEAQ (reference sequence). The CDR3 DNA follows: TGTGCTAGCAGCCCGACCTTCTCCTACGAGCAGTACTTC. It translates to CASSPTFSYEQYF. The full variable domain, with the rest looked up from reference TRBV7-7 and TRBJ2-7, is GAGVSQSPRYKVTKRGQDVTLRCDPISSHATLYWYQQALGQGPEFLTYFNYEAQPDKSGLPSDRFSAERPEGSISTLTIQRTEQRDSAMYRCASSPTFSYEQYFGPGTRLTVT.

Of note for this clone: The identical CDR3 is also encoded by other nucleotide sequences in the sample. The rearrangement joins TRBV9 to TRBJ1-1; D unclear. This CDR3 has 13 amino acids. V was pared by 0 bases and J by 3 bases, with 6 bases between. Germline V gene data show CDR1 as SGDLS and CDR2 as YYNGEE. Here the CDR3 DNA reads TGTGCCAGCAGCGTAGAGGCTTACACTGAAGCTTTCTTT. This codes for CASSVEAYTEAFF.

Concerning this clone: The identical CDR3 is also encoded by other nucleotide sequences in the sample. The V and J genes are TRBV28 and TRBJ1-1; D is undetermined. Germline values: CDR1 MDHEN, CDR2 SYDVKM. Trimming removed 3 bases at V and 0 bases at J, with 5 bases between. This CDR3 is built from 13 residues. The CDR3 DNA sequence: TGTGCCAGCAGTTTTCGAGTGAACACTGAAGCTTTCTTT. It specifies CASSFRVNTEAFF.

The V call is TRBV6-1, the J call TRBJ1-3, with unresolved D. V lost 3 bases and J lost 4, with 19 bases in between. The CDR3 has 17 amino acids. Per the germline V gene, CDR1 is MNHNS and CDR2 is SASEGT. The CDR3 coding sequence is TGTGCCAGCAGTGACCAGGAAGGGTCAGAATCCGGAAACACCATATATTTT. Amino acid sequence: CASSDQEGSESGNTIYF.

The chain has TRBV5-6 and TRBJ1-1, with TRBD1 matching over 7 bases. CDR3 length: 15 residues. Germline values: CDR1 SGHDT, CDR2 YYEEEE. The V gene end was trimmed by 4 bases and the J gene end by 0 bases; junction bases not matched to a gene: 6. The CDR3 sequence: CASSLVGQMNTEAFF. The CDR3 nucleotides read TGTGCCAGCAGCCTCGTGGGACAGATGAACACTGAAGCTTTCTTT.

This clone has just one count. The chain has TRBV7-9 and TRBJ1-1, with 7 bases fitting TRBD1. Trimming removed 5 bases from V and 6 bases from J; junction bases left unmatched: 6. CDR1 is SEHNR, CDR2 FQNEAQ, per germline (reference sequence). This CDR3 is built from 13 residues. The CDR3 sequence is CASSTQGRPEAFF. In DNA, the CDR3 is TGTGCCAGCAGCACACAGGGGAGACCTGAAGCTTTCTTT.

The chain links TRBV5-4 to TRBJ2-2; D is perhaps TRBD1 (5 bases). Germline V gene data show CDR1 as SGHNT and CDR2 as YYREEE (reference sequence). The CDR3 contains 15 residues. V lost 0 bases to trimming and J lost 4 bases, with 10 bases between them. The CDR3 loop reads CASSLGTTSTGELFF. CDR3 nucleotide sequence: TGTGCCAGCAGCTTGGGGACAACCTCCACCGGGGAGCTGTTTTTT.

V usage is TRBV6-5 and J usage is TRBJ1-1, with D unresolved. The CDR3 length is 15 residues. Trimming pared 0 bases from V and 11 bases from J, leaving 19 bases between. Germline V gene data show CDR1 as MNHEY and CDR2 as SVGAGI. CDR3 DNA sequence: TGTGCCAGCAGTTACTCCACGGACCGGCGAGGCGCGGCTTTCTTT. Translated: CASSYSTDRRGAAFF.